The clone carrying this TCR beta chain was observed a single time. Its antigen remains unknown. The data were produced by immunoSEQ multiplex PCR, yet TCRdb's version contains in-frame clones alone and is incomplete. The data show 200,000 to 250,000 clones, with roughly 88% seen just once and approximately 2.9% held by the top ten. The sample is drawn from a study of cytomegalovirus exposure and HLA in healthy donors. Whole-study results and caveats: Most TCRs appeared rarely, but some public TCRs recurred in many donors. Reports credit the classifier with highly specific, highly sensitive diagnosis of cytomegalovirus status. In vitro work confirmed that a few CMV-associated chains recognize CMV antigens. A later analysis found first-cohort TCR clusters tended to co-occur in the approximately 110 validation repertoires.

Sequenced material: PBMCs. The clonotype was recovered from a young woman in good health and CMV-seronegative.

This CDR3 is CASLAGTSGSNEQFF. The CDR3 DNA follows: TGTGCCAGCCTGGCCGGGACTAGCGGGAGCAATGAGCAGTTCTTC. The chain employs TRBV27 and TRBJ2-1; 14 nucleotides line up with TRBD2. The V and J ends lost 8 bases and 6 bases, in that order; junction bases with no gene match: 6. Germline CDR1 and CDR2: MNHEY and SMNVEV (reference sequence). This CDR3 contains 15 residues.